Listed here are 8 T cell receptor beta chains from one sample, sequenced in a study of blood T cell repertoires in COVID-19. The repertoire was sequenced with immunoSEQ multiplex PCR; TCRdb's copy has only in-frame clones and lacks some. The sample lists roughly 230,000 clones, around 90% occurring once. Source material: peripheral blood. Receptor source: a man in his sixties or seventies with acute or convalescent COVID-19.

V is TRBV5-5 and J is TRBJ1-4, with 9 bases lining up with TRBD1. Germline lookup yields CDR1 SGHKS and CDR2 YYEKEE (reference sequence). The CDR3 has 16 amino acids. V lost 3 bases to trimming and J lost 0 bases; unmatched junction nucleotides: 3. In nucleotides, the CDR3 is TGTGCCAGCAGCTGGGGACAGGGCGCAACTAATGAAAAACTGTTTTTT. It yields the protein CASSWGQGATNEKLFF.

V and J are TRBV4-1 and TRBJ2-7, with D possibly TRBD2 on 6 matching bases. In germline, CDR1 is MGHRA, CDR2 YSYEKL. The CDR3 length is 16 residues. The V end was cut by 1 base, the J end by 2 bases, with 15 bases between. This chain's CDR3 is CASSQGGPSAPYEQYF. CDR3 nucleotides: TGCGCCAGCAGCCAAGGAGGGCCTAGCGCTCCCTACGAGCAGTACTTC.

This clone was detected once. The J gene is TRBJ2-1, the V gene TRBV5-1, with 10 bases aligning to TRBD2. Germline trimming cut 2 bases from V and 8 bases from J; bases unmatched to any gene: 7. Germline CDR1 SGHRS, CDR2 YFSETQ. The CDR3 runs 15 residues. DNA for the CDR3: TGCGCCAGCAGCTTAGCGGGAGGGCTTTCAGATGAGCAGTTCTTC. Translated, it gives CASSLAGGLSDEQFF. The full variable domain, with the rest looked up from reference TRBV5-1 and TRBJ2-1, is KAGVTQTPRYLIKTRGQQVTLSCSPISGHRSVSWYQQTPGQGLQFLFEYFSETQRNKGNFPGRFSGRQFSNSRSEMNVSTLELGDSALYLCASSLAGGLSDEQFFGPGTRLTVL.

The chain couples TRBV6-2 or TRBV6-3 to TRBJ2-7; D is undetermined. Germline V gene lookup returns CDR1 MNHEY and CDR2 SVGEGT. CDR3 length equals 17 residues. Deletions cut 0 bases from V and 2 bases from J, with 17 bases between. In nucleotides, the CDR3 is TGTGCCAGCAGTTACTCGATAGACACCGGATCCACCTACGAGCAGTACTTC. This sequence encodes CASSYSIDTGSTYEQYF.

The rearrangement links TRBV7-8 to TRBJ2-3; 8 bases are shared with TRBD1. CDR3 length: 17 amino acids. V shed 6 bases, J shed 3 bases, and the junction held 14 bases outside the gene matches. In germline, CDR1 is SGHVS, CDR2 FQNEAQ. CDR3 protein: CASRSHIGQGWTDTQYF. In nucleotides, the CDR3 is TGTGCCAGCAGGTCGCACATAGGACAGGGATGGACAGATACGCAGTATTTT.

The count of this clone is one. This chain joins TRBV27 and TRBJ1-1, with 8 positions matching TRBD1. Germline V gene data show CDR1 as MNHEY and CDR2 as SMNVEV (reference sequence). Losses at the gene ends were 4 bases for V and 7 bases for J; bases not matched to a gene: 5. CDR3 length equals 13 residues. The CDR3 region has the DNA TGTGCCAGCAGTTCGGCAGGGGGCATTGAAGCTTTCTTT. It is translated as CASSSAGGIEAFF.

This chain joins TRBV19 and TRBJ2-4, with TRBD2 identical over 8 bases. V trimming: 5 bases; J trimming: 8 bases; junction bases outside the gene matches: 11. Germline V gene lookup returns CDR1 LNHDA and CDR2 SQIVND (reference sequence). The CDR3 extends over 15 amino acids. The CDR3, as DNA: TGTGCCAGTAGTGGCCGTGGAAGCGGGAGTCACATTCAGTACTTC. As protein: CASSGRGSGSHIQYF. Filled out from reference TRBV19 and TRBJ2-4, the complete variable domain reads DGGITQSPKYLFRKEGQNVTLSCEQNLNHDAMYWYRQDPGQGLRLIYYSQIVNDFQKGDIAEGYSVSREKKESFPLTVTSAQKNPTAFYLCASSGRGSGSHIQYFGAGTRLSVL.

The chain uses TRBV5-1 and TRBJ1-2; D is unclear. The CDR3 spans 14 residues. The germline V and J ends were trimmed by 0 bases and 0 bases, with 6 bases remaining between them. Germline CDR1 SGHRS, CDR2 YFSETQ. The CDR3 loop reads CASSLDSPNYGYTF. CDR3 in DNA: TGCGCCAGCAGCTTGGACAGCCCTAACTATGGCTACACCTTC.